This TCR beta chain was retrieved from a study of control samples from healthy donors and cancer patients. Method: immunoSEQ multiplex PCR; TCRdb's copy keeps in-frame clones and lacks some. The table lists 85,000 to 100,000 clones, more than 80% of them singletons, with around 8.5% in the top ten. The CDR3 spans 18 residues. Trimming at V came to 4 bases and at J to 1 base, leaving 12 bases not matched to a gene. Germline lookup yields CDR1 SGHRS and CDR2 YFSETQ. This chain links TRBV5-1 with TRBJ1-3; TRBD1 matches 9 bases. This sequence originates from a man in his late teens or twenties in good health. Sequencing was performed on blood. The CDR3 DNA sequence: TGCGCCAGCAGCCATACCGGGACAGGGCCTTCTTCTGGAAACACCATATATTTT. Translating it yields CASSHTGTGPSSGNTIYF.